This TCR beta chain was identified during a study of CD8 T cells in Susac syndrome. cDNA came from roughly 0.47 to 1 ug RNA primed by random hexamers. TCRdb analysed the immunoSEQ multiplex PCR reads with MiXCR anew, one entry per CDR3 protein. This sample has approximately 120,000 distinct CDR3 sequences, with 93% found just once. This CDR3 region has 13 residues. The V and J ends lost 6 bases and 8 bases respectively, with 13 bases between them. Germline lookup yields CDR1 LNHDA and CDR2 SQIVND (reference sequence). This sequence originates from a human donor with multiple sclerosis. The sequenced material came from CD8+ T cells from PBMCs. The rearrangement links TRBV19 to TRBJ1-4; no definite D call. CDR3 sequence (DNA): TGTGCCAGTAGAAATATATACGGGGAAAAACTGTTTTTT. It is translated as CASRNIYGEKLFF.